This record concerns one T cell receptor (beta chain) sequence. What it binds is unknown. This sample is part of a study of T-cell reconstitution after alpha-beta-depleted transplantation in children. Unique molecular identifiers tagged the TCRbeta library. TCRdb redid the calling of the PCR reads with MiXCR, one entry per CDR3 protein. The sample lists approximately 350,000 distinct CDR3 sequences; 15% to 20% were seen once. The germline gives CDR1 DFQATT, CDR2 SNEGSKA (reference sequence). The CDR3 sequence is 15 residues long. With 0 bases removed from V and 0 bases from J, the gap between germline ends came to 12 bases. Findings and caveats of the study: T-cell counts and diversity at one year post-transplant came mainly from newly produced T cells. Expanded graft clones, several hundred of them, were reportedly the source of alpha-beta T cells about two months after transplant. The high TCRbeta diversity at day 60 in some patients came from surviving recipient T cells and thymic progenitors.

The chain links TRBV20-1 to TRBJ2-7; perhaps D is TRBD1 or TRBD2 (5 bases each). This sequence originates from a male patient aged 2 to 9 who had a stem cell transplant for acute lymphoblastic leukemia, so the T cells may come from the graft donor. The sample in question was PBMCs, mostly from graft donor cells, obtained 360 days after TCRalphabeta/CD19-depleted stem cell transplant. Written as DNA, the CDR3 is TGCAGTGCTAGAGACTCGGGGCAGAGCTCCTACGAGCAGTACTTC. Translating it yields CSARDSGQSSYEQYF.